This T cell receptor (beta chain) was identified in a study of identical twins (TCRdb year 2016). About the full investigation: TCR alpha and beta repertoires from monozygotic twins, unrelated adults of various ages and cord blood were deep-sequenced to test whether fetal clonotypes persist. Replicate twin experiments were performed at different times using different library preparation protocols to rule out contamination. Results and caveats for the whole study, not just this receptor: Out-of-frame TCR alpha sharing in monozygotic twins was systematically underestimated by recombination models, whereas sharing between unrelated individuals was in agreement with the recombination models. Fewer insertions were carried by abundant cord blood beta clonotypes; a weaker similar trend was observed in young adult naive repertoires, while no such trend was observed in memory repertoires. Because the same donors could not be followed over many years, the conclusions depended on cross-sectional statistical analysis. Invariant T cells such as MAIT and iNKT could partly confound zero-insertion analyses, although diverse VJ usage argued against such confounding for most clonotypes. The excess sharing between twins in beta out-of-frame sequences was weaker because fewer shared sequences reduced the signal-to-noise ratio. Compared with coincidental sharing between unrelated individuals, out-of-frame TCR alpha sequences shared between twins had an excess of sequences with low generation probability.

Taken from the germline V gene (reference sequence), the CDR1 and CDR2 loops are DFQATT and SNEGSKA. V lost 5 bases and J lost 6 bases, and the count of bases not matched to a germline gene is 9. The cysteine opens and the phenylalanine closes a CDR3 of 14 amino acids. Only CDR3 DNA is held: 42 bases, read in frame from base 1. The library was made by 5' RACE. Sequencing relied on an Illumina HiSeq 2000. Template switching introduced a universal primer binding site; the final cDNA contained a unique molecular identifier, enabling accurate counting of TCR cDNA molecules. First-strand cDNA for TCR alpha and beta chains was synthesized from specific primers in the conserved constant-segment region. To control for contamination, every cDNA library carried two barcodes: a SMART-Mk sample barcode plus Illumina barcodes. TruSeq adapter sequences and Illumina sample barcodes were added in two successive PCR steps. The Illumina HiSeq platform was used with custom primers to sequence TCR alpha and beta cDNA libraries. As for how the authors treated the data: MiGEC was used to process raw reads and extract unique molecular identifiers, and MiXCR was used to find CDR3 positions. Recombination models were inferred per individual with the repgenHMM and IGoR tools using an EM algorithm. Shared clonotypes were analyzed with the tcR package in R, and sharing was normalized by the product of cloneset sizes. To study raw recombination free of thymic and clonal selection effects, out-of-frame nonproductive sequences were analyzed. TCRdb applied fastp at Q25 and MiXCR to the public reads, then kept only in-frame beta chains. Duplicate CDR3 protein sequences are folded into a single record with the most common DNA and genes. The authors' filters were not applied to this entry. The sample profile shows hundreds of thousands of distinct CDR3 sequences; 5.5% to 7.5% of them were found once. 1.5% to 2% of the sample lies in the top ten.

As concerns this clonotype: This clone's antigen is unknown. No quality values exist for individual bases; no much larger clone is one base distant.

All donors were healthy Caucasians. Three unrelated non-twin adults were also sequenced: a male aged 18 to 30, a male aged 50 to 60 and a female aged 50 to 60. Miltenyi CD45RO+ enrichment and human naive T-cell isolation kits were used to isolate memory (CD45RO+) and naive T cells from PBMC. In this chain, TRBV20-1 is recombined with TRBJ2-1; 8 central nucleotides agree with TRBD2. The sequencing sample was made of naive T cells sorted from blood. Sample cell subset or site, as interpreted from the label and publication: cells isolated with a human naive T-cell isolation kit. The source is a man in his late teens or twenties in good health. The CDR3 reads CSAGVGAGVNEQFF. The bases read TGCAGTGCTGGGGTGGGAGCGGGAGTCAATGAGCAGTTCTTC.